This is a list of T cell receptor beta chains from one sample in a study of blood T cell repertoires in COVID-19. Clones were sequenced by immunoSEQ multiplex PCR, and TCRdb holds only the in-frame ones, with some missing. The sample has around 130,000 clones, roughly 80% seen once; the top ten hold more than 2%. Sample: PBMCs or T cells enriched from blood (not recorded which). Receptor source: a middle-aged man with acute COVID-19. Both conserved end residues are part of each CDR3. The order of the fields is J gene, V gene, D gene, clone size, CDR3 protein. The D gene is left open where the match is weak. Only part of the rows carry a size: once, few, many, or a class if the clone is expanded.

J gene: TRBJ2-1
V gene: TRBV28
D gene: TRBD2
clone size: NA
CDR3 protein: CASSSGTSRYNEQFF

J gene: TRBJ2-1
V gene: TRBV13
D gene: TRBD2
clone size: NA
CDR3 protein: CASSLGGLAGDTIQGQFF

J gene: TRBJ2-7
V gene: TRBV5-1
D gene: NA
clone size: few
CDR3 protein: CASSLATQGLYEQYF

J gene: TRBJ2-2
V gene: TRBV11-3
D gene: NA
clone size: NA
CDR3 protein: CASSPGINTGELFF

J gene: TRBJ1-1
V gene: TRBV2
D gene: TRBD1
clone size: NA
CDR3 protein: CASTIEGASGTEAFF

J gene: TRBJ2-3
V gene: TRBV3-1/TRBV3-2
D gene: NA
clone size: NA
CDR3 protein: CASTQAGRDTQYF

J gene: TRBJ2-1
V gene: TRBV18
D gene: TRBD2
clone size: NA
CDR3 protein: CASSPGSGRANEQFF

J gene: TRBJ1-1
V gene: TRBV14
D gene: TRBD1
clone size: NA
CDR3 protein: CASSRLDRVRRTEAFF

J gene: TRBJ2-6
V gene: TRBV9
D gene: NA
clone size: NA
CDR3 protein: CASSVAGSGANVLTF

J gene: TRBJ1-2
V gene: TRBV2
D gene: NA
clone size: NA
CDR3 protein: CASSEEEGISSYDYTF

J gene: TRBJ1-6
V gene: TRBV7-3
D gene: NA
clone size: NA
CDR3 protein: CASSPRSRLGNSPLHF

J gene: TRBJ2-2
V gene: TRBV23-1
D gene: NA
clone size: NA
CDR3 protein: CASSSERAANTGELFF

J gene: TRBJ2-1
V gene: TRBV7-2
D gene: TRBD1
clone size: few
CDR3 protein: CASSDPGQGPYNEQFF

J gene: TRBJ2-7
V gene: TRBV10-3
D gene: TRBD1
clone size: NA
CDR3 protein: CASGPRDSLYEQYF